The rows below give T cell receptor beta chains drawn from one sample of a study of cytomegalovirus exposure and HLA in healthy donors. TCRdb's table, derived via immunoSEQ multiplex PCR, lists solely in-frame clones and lacks some. The sample holds 90,000 to 120,000 clones, about three quarters seen once. The sequenced material came from PBMCs. The receptors were gathered from a man aged 25-40 years in good health and CMV-seronegative. The CDR3 runs from the conserved cysteine through the conserved F or W. Fields, in order: clone size, V gene, J gene, D gene, CDR3 DNA, CDR3 protein. D genes are given only for firm matches. Only some rows state a clone size, as once, few, many or a class for expanded clones.

few	TRBV5-1	TRBJ2-7	-	TGCGCCAGCAGCTTGATGGCACCCTCCTACGAGCAGTACTTC	CASSLMAPSYEQYF
-	TRBV9	TRBJ1-1	-	TGTGCCAGCAGCGTAGGGGTTTCTCCGGGAACTTTCTTT	CASSVGVSPGTFF
-	TRBV5-1	TRBJ2-1	TRBD1	TGCGCCAGCAGCCTGCCGACAGGGGCCCATGAGCAGTTCTTC	CASSLPTGAHEQFF
-	TRBV7-6	TRBJ2-2	-	TGTGCCAGCAGCCCCCGAACAGGGTCCGGGGAGCTGTTTTTT	CASSPRTGSGELFF
-	TRBV9	TRBJ2-5	-	TGTGCCAGCAGCGCATCAGGGGAGACCCAGTACTTC	CASSASGETQYF
-	TRBV20-1	TRBJ2-3	-	TGCAGTGCTAGTATAAATACGCAGTATTTT	CSASINTQYF
-	TRBV10-3	TRBJ2-7	TRBD1	TGTGCCACCGCAGGGGACAGCTCCTACGAGCAGTACTTC	CATAGDSSYEQYF
few	TRBV27	TRBJ1-1	-	TGTGCCAGCAGTAAACAGGGCCTGAACACTGAAGCTTTCTTT	CASSKQGLNTEAFF
-	TRBV7-2	TRBJ2-3	TRBD2	TGTGCCAGCAGCTTAGATGGACTAGCGGGAGATACGCAGTATTTT	CASSLDGLAGDTQYF
-	TRBV4-1	TRBJ2-1	TRBD2	TGCGCCAGCAGCCAAGATCTAGGGCGGGGGGGCGTTAGGCTGGGTGAGCAGTTCTTC	CASSQDLGRGGVRLGEQFF
-	TRBV2	TRBJ2-1	TRBD2	TGTGCCAGCAATAGCGGGAGCAATGAGCAGTTCTTC	CASNSGSNEQFF
-	TRBV6-5	TRBJ1-1	-	TGTGCCAGCAGTGAAGGTGGGGGGACTGAAGCTTTCTTT	CASSEGGGTEAFF
-	TRBV6-5	TRBJ1-1	-	TGTGCCAGCAGCAAGATTGATCGGGGGGCCACTGAAGCTTTCTTT	CASSKIDRGATEAFF
few	TRBV6-5	TRBJ2-4	-	TGTGCCAGCAGTGCGGGACCATGGAGGAACATTCAGTACTTC	CASSAGPWRNIQYF
once	TRBV7-8	TRBJ1-5	-	TGTGCCAGCAGCTTAGCGGTAGGCAATCAGCCCCAGCATTTT	CASSLAVGNQPQHF
-	TRBV4-1	TRBJ2-7	TRBD2	TGCGCCAGCGCCCCCGGGGTGGGGGGGTCCTACGAGCAGTACTTC	CASAPGVGGSYEQYF
-	TRBV27	TRBJ2-1	TRBD2	TGTGCCAGCAACGATGGACTAGCGGGAGTTTATGAGCAGTTCTTC	CASNDGLAGVYEQFF
-	TRBV9	TRBJ1-3	-	TGTGCCAGCGGGGAGGGTATCTCTGGAAACACCATATATTTT	CASGEGISGNTIYF
-	TRBV7-6	TRBJ2-3	TRBD2	TGTGCCAGCAGCTCTCGTAAAGCGGGGGGACACACAGATACGCAGTATTTT	CASSSRKAGGHTDTQYF
-	TRBV10-1	TRBJ1-1	TRBD1	TGCGCCAGCCGGATGGACAGGGAAACTGAAGCTTTCTTT	CASRMDRETEAFF
-	TRBV6-1	TRBJ1-4	-	TGTGCCAGCAGTAGCCGCACGGTCGAACTGTTTTTT	CASSSRTVELFF
-	TRBV28	TRBJ2-3	-	TGTGCCAGCAGTTTAGGCGGACTCGAATCGGGCACAGATACGCAGTATTTT	CASSLGGLESGTDTQYF
-	TRBV25-1	TRBJ1-1	-	TGTGCCAGCAGTTCCGTGGGGACAGAAGCTTTCTTT	CASSSVGTEAFF
-	TRBV28	TRBJ2-7	-	TGTGCCAGCACCACAGGGATTGACGAGCAGTACTTC	CASTTGIDEQYF
-	TRBV5-1	TRBJ2-1	-	TGCGCCAGCAGCTTGGGCGGCCTAAGCTCCTACAATGAGCAGTTCTTC	CASSLGGLSSYNEQFF
-	TRBV19	TRBJ2-1	-	TGTGCCAGTAGTACCCGGACAGGGAGGGAGGGTGAGCAGTTCTTC	CASSTRTGREGEQFF
once	TRBV7-8	TRBJ2-7	TRBD1	TGTGCCAGCAGCTCGAGGGACAGGGCCTACGAGCAGTACTTC	CASSSRDRAYEQYF
-	TRBV7-3	TRBJ2-1	TRBD2	TGTGCCAGCAGCTTAGTCGGCGGGAGGACGTACAATGAGCAGTTCTTC	CASSLVGGRTYNEQFF
-	TRBV28	TRBJ2-3	TRBD2	TGTGCCAGCAGTTTTGGAGGACTAGCGGGAGTAGGTACAGATACGCAGTATTTT	CASSFGGLAGVGTDTQYF
-	TRBV5-4	TRBJ2-3	-	TGTGCCAGCAGCGAGGACAGCAGCACAGATACGCAGTATTTT	CASSEDSSTDTQYF
-	TRBV6-6	TRBJ2-3	-	TGTGCCAGCAGCCTCCTTCGCGAGGCGCAGTATTTT	CASSLLREAQYF
-	TRBV7-9	TRBJ2-7	-	TGTGCCAGCAGATCACGGACGGGGACCTACGAGCAGTACTTC	CASRSRTGTYEQYF
-	TRBV7-8	TRBJ2-2	-	TGTGCCAGCAGCCTAATGGAGGGGAGGAACACCGGGGAGCTGTTTTTT	CASSLMEGRNTGELFF
-	TRBV9	TRBJ2-7	TRBD1	TGTGCCAGCAGCGTAGGGACCGGGACAGGGGGAGTCGAGCAGTACTTC	CASSVGTGTGGVEQYF
-	TRBV5-1	TRBJ2-3	TRBD1	TGCGCCAGCAGCTTGGCGGGACAGGGCACAGATACGCAGTATTTT	CASSLAGQGTDTQYF
-	TRBV5-1	TRBJ2-3	TRBD2	TGCGCCAGCAGCCTTAGCGGGCGGACCTCCACAGATACGCAGTATTTT	CASSLSGRTSTDTQYF
-	TRBV5-4	TRBJ2-7	TRBD2	TGTGCCAGCAGCTTGAGACTAGCCAGCGGCTACGAGCAGTACTTC	CASSLRLASGYEQYF
once	TRBV7-9	TRBJ1-4	TRBD1	TGTGCCAGCAGTCGACAGGGGGGAACTAATGAAAAACTGTTTTTT	CASSRQGGTNEKLFF
-	TRBV28	TRBJ2-6	-	TGTGCCAGCAGTTCCCCAGGGCGTGGGGCCAACGTCCTGACTTTC	CASSSPGRGANVLTF
-	TRBV5-1	TRBJ2-1	TRBD2	TGCGCCAGCAGCTTGGATGGGCTAGCGGGGGCCAATGAGCAGTTCTTC	CASSLDGLAGANEQFF
-	TRBV27	TRBJ2-7	TRBD1	TGTGCCAGCAGTGAACGTCGGGACAGGGGACACGAGCAGTACTTC	CASSERRDRGHEQYF
-	TRBV30	TRBJ2-1	TRBD2	TGTGCCTGGAGTCTAGGACTAGCGAGTAGCTCCTACAATGAGCAGTTCTTC	CAWSLGLASSSYNEQFF
-	TRBV18	TRBJ1-5	TRBD1	TGTGCCAGCTCACCGGGGACAGGGGATAGCAATCAGCCCCAGCATTTT	CASSPGTGDSNQPQHF
-	TRBV19	TRBJ1-5	-	TGTGCCAGTAAACCCCCCGTCAGATATAGCAATCAGCCCCAGCATTTT	CASKPPVRYSNQPQHF
many	TRBV7-3	TRBJ2-2	TRBD1	TGTGCCAGCAGCTTAGAGGGACAGGGTTACCGGAACACCGGGGAGCTGTTTTTT	CASSLEGQGYRNTGELFF
-	TRBV11-2	TRBJ2-7	TRBD1	TGTGCCAGCAGCTTAGCGGGACAGGGGTACGAGCAGTACTTC	CASSLAGQGYEQYF
-	TRBV5-4	TRBJ2-5	TRBD1	TGTGCCAGCAGCTTGTCCGGGACAGGGGGGCTTGAGACCCAGTACTTC	CASSLSGTGGLETQYF
-	TRBV7-9	TRBJ1-2	-	TGTGCCAGCAGCTTAGCCTCCATCCCATCGGGAACCTTC	CASSLASIPSGTF
-	TRBV5-4	TRBJ1-5	-	TGTGCCAGCAGCCCTGTCAACACATATCCAAATCAGCCCCAGCATTTT	CASSPVNTYPNQPQHF
-	TRBV5-6	TRBJ2-1	-	TGTGCCAGCAGCTCCCAGCTAGAGGTTTACAATGAGCAGTTCTTC	CASSSQLEVYNEQFF
-	TRBV5-1	TRBJ1-4	-	TGCGCCAGCAGCTTAACAGGCGGCCTTTCAACTAATGAAAAACTGTTTTTT	CASSLTGGLSTNEKLFF
once	TRBV6-5	TRBJ1-5	-	TGTGCCAGCAGTGCGGCCGGATTCAATCAGCCCCAGCATTTT	CASSAAGFNQPQHF
-	TRBV7-2	TRBJ2-3	TRBD2	TGTGCCAGCAGCCTGCGGGGGGACTCCCCCTGGAGGGTGCAGTATTTT	CASSLRGDSPWRVQYF
-	TRBV7-9	TRBJ2-5	-	TGTGCCAGCAGCGCCTGGTGGAAGGGGGAGACCCAGTACTTC	CASSAWWKGETQYF
-	TRBV19	TRBJ2-3	-	TGTGCCAGTAGTATAAAAATGGCGGTAAGCGGAGATACGCAGTATTTT	CASSIKMAVSGDTQYF
-	TRBV11-1	TRBJ1-1	TRBD1	TGTGCCAGCAGCTTTCCAGGGGGGTCCACTGAAGCTTTCTTT	CASSFPGGSTEAFF
-	TRBV2	TRBJ2-2	-	TGTGCCAGCAGTGGTCGGGAGAGGAACACCGGGGAGCTGTTTTTT	CASSGRERNTGELFF
few	TRBV6-1	TRBJ1-1	-	TGTGCCGGTAGCACTATCGTGAACACTGAAGCTTTCTTT	CAGSTIVNTEAFF